The source of this TCR beta chain is a study of Graves' ophthalmopathy and Graves' hyperthyroidism (dated by TCRdb to the late 2010s). Study-wide context: Hyperthyroidism was considered stable if no progression to ophthalmopathy occurred within 18 months of follow-up. To tell Graves' ophthalmopathy apart from Graves' hyperthyroidism, and to predict which patients would progress to ophthalmopathy, the study relied on TCR beta repertoire signatures. In total, approximately 130 blood samples were TCR-sequenced: 40 to 45 ophthalmopathy, approximately 75 hyperthyroidism and 17 hyperthyroidism-to-ophthalmopathy patients. To explore V-J signatures that distinguish ophthalmopathy from hyperthyroidism, a discovery set of around 100 patients was enrolled, made up of 40 to 45 with ophthalmopathy and 55 to 65 with stable hyperthyroidism. An independent validation cohort comprised 18 hyperthyroidism patients and 15 to 17 patients who later progressed from hyperthyroidism to ophthalmopathy. In more than five hyperthyroidism patients, the T-cell repertoires found in thyroid tissue were compared with those found in blood. Following sample collection, hyperthyroidism patients were given methimazole at a starting dose of 30 mg daily, and ophthalmopathy patients were given high-dose intravenous methylprednisolone. What the research found in general, with its limitations: The 13-signature model separated ophthalmopathy from stable hyperthyroidism with 85% to 90% sensitivity and just under 84% specificity in cross-validation, and 80%/75% in the test set. Most expanded thyroid clonotypes with a frequency above 0.001 also appeared in blood, which suggests that blood repertoires may reflect the immune response in the thyroid. In validation, the model predicted ophthalmopathy progression with 70.59% sensitivity and approximately 75% specificity; some twelve predicted patients were CT-confirmed with GO in a median of around 6 months. No statistical method was used to set the sample size in advance, and the investigators knew which group each participant was assigned to.

TCR beta CDR3 regions were amplified from RNA transcripts for repertoire sequencing. The first round was an RT-PCR using HTBI primers with the Qiagen OneStep RT-PCR kit, and this first round was followed by a second-round multiplex PCR, then size selection and purification. Libraries were sequenced on an Illumina HiSeq2000 using paired-end 100 bp reads. The published analysis was carried out like this. SOAPnuke was used to process the reads, throwing out any read that had adapters, had uncalled bases, had a mean Phred below 15, or lacked an exact constant-primer or identifier match. COPE v1.2.5 was used to merge the high-quality paired reads. Each unique nucleotide sequence was defined as a clonotype, and clonotypes were aligned to IMGT TRB V, D and J references with MiTCR v1.1. The analysis was limited to V-J combinations with a frequency above 0.0001, which together covered 99% to 99.2% of repertoires. For each V-J combination, a TCR clonal expansion and chaos score was defined as the ratio of F50 clonal expansion to chaos observed in the TCRdist matrix. Welch's t-statistics and random forest were used to narrow the features down to roughly twelve V-J combinations, which were then fed into a naive Bayes classifier. Thyroid-blood repertoire similarity was quantified with the Morisita-Horn index. The public reads were reprocessed in TCRdb via fastp at Q25 and MiXCR, keeping in-frame beta chains. Rows are combined by CDR3 protein, so each entry shows the most common genes and DNA. The V and J calls come from TCRdb's annotation, not from the publication. The sample table contains around 590,000 distinct CDR3 sequences; only one count was recorded for roughly 39% of them. Clones ranked in the top ten supply about 4% of the sample.

V lost 6 bases and J lost 1 base, and the count of bases not matched to a germline gene is 9. Reading from cysteine to phenylalanine, the CDR3 counts 14 amino acids. Of all the DNA, just the CDR3 is kept, 42 bases in frame from base 1. The germline V gene (reference sequence) yields DFQATT for CDR1 and SNEGSKA for CDR2. Hyperthyroidism patients were newly diagnosed, with disease duration under 2 months, and aged 18 to 65 years. Anyone with other autoimmune diseases, uncontrolled infections, pregnancy or lactation was excluded from the study. Clinical symptoms, serum thyroxine, TRAb, thyroid ultrasound and orbital computed tomography formed the basis of the diagnosis. Total RNA was extracted using Trizol reagent, and RNA quality was checked on an Agilent 2100 Bioanalyzer. This clonotype was picked up many times. This receptor's antigen is unknown. Per-nucleotide qualities are absent, and no much larger clonotype sits a single base away.

Here the chain combines TRBV20-1 and TRBJ2-7, and TRBD2 aligns with 7 junction nucleotides. The clonotype was recovered from an adult man with Graves' hyperthyroidism. Sequenced input: peripheral blood or thyroid tissue (not recorded which). The sequenced DNA: TGCAGTGCCAGATCCCGGACTAGTTCCTACGAGCAGTACTTC. This gives the protein CSARSRTSSYEQYF.